Sequencing of this T cell receptor beta chain was carried out in a study of shared clonotypes between healthy human individuals. As handled by the study authors: Junction-only immunoSEQ data arrived without quality scores, meaning filtering differed. The repertoire was sequenced with immunoSEQ multiplex PCR; TCRdb's copy has only in-frame clones and lacks some. From that table come the V and J calls and clone size; the DNA was used to work out D and trimming. Among about 590,000 clones listed, less than 97% were seen once. Naive CD8 cells comprised CD45RO-negative, CCR7-positively selected cells, excluding terminally differentiated effector memory CD45RA+ cells. Material for sequencing was naive CD8+ T cells sorted from blood. The sequence was obtained from a woman in her twenties or thirties in good health.

The DNA of the CDR3 is TGTGCCAGCAGCCAGGGACAGGTCACTGAAGCTTTCTTT. It is translated as CASSQGQVTEAFF. The chain combines TRBV14 with TRBJ1-1; 8 positions agree with TRBD1. The CDR3 has 13 amino acids. CDR1 is SGHDN and CDR2 is FVKESK in the germline V gene. Germline trimming cut 3 bases from V and 4 bases from J; bases unmatched to any gene: 1.